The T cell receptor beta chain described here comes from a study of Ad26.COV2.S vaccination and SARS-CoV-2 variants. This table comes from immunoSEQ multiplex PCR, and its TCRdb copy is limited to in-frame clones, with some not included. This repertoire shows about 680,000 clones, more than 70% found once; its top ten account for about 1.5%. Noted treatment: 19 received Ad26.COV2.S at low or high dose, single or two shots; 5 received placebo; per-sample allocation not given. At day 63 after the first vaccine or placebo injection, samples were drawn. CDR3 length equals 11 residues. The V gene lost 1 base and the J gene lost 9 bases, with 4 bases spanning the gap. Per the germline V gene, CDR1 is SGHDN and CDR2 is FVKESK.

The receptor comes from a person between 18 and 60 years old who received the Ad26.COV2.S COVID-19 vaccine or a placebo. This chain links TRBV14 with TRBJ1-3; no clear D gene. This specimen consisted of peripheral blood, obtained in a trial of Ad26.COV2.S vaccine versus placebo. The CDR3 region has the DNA TGTGCCAGCAGCCAAGGGGTCACCATATATTTT. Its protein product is CASSQGVTIYF. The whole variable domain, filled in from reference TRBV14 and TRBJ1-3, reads EAGVTQFPSHSVIEKGQTVTLRCDPISGHDNLYWYRRVMGKEIKFLLHFVKESKQDESGMPNNRFLAERTGGTYSTLKVQPAELEDSGVYFCASSQGVTIYFGEGSWLTVV.